The sequence of this TCR beta chain was determined in a study of glioma-infiltrating T cells. The study's findings and limits: Non-neoplastic patients had below-expected tissue-blood divergence, while all gliomas exceeded expectation.

TCR alpha and beta CDR3 regions were amplified from RNA using iRepertoire nested multiplex PCR. In TCRdb, the multiplex PCR reads were re-called with MiXCR into one record per CDR3 protein. The profile shows 150,000 to 200,000 distinct CDR3 sequences, about 46% of them singletons. The germline gives CDR1 DFQATT, CDR2 SNEGSKA (reference sequence). The CDR3 length is 14 residues. V shed 5 bases and J shed 3 bases, with 15 bases lying between them. Many counts were recorded for this clonotype. The antigen is unknown. This chain joins TRBV20-1 and TRBJ2-3; a weak D match, TRBD1 (6 bases). Sequenced input: glioma tissue, nonneoplastic brain tissue, or PBMCs (not recorded which). The receptor was isolated from a human donor with low-grade glioma or glioblastoma, undergoing nonglioma brain surgery, or in good health (not recorded which). In DNA, the CDR3 is TGCAGTGCTGCCCGGGGCAGGGGAACAGATACGCAGTATTTT. Amino acid sequence: CSAARGRGTDTQYF.